This T cell receptor (beta chain) was identified in a study of technical replicates of blood from several donors. This CDR3 contains 15 residues. The trim removed 9 bases at V and 2 bases at J, leaving 12 bases unmatched. Germline V lookup: CDR1 LNHNV, CDR2 YYDKDF (reference sequence). Clones were sequenced by immunoSEQ multiplex PCR, and TCRdb holds only the in-frame ones, with some missing. The sample has approximately 75,000 clones; 90% to 96% are singletons. The sequence was obtained from a human donor in good health. The sample consisted of T cells isolated from PBMCs. The chain uses TRBV15 and TRBJ2-7; TRBD2 matches at 8 bases. The DNA of the CDR3 is TGTGCCACACAGCCAGCGGGAGCAAGAACCTACGAGCAGTACTTC. Its translation is CATQPAGARTYEQYF.